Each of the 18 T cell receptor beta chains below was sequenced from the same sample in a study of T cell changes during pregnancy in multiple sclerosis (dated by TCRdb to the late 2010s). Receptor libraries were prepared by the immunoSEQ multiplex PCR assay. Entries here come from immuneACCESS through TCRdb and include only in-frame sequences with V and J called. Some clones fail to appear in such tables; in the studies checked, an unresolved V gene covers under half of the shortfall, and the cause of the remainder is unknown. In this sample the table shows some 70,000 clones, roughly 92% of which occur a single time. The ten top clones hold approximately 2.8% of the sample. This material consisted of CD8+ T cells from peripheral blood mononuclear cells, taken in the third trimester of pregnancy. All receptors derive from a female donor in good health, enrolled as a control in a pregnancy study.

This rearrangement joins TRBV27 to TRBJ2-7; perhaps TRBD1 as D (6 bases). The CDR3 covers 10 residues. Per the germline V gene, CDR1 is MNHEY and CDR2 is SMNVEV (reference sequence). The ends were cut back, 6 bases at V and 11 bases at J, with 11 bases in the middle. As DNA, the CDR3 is TGTGCCAGCAGGAGGGACAAGGAGTACTTC. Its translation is CASRRDKEYF.

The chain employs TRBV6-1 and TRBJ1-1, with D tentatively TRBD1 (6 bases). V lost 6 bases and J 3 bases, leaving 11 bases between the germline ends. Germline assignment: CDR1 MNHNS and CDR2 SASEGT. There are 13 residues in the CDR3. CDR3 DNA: TGTGCCAGCAGCCGCAACAGGGACACTGAAGCTTTCTTT. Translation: CASSRNRDTEAFF.

For the CDR3, the DNA is TGTGCCATCAGTGAGTCTTTGGGGCCTAACTATGGCTACACCTTC. It is translated as CAISESLGPNYGYTF. This sequence joins TRBV10-3 and TRBJ1-2, with TRBD1 as a possible D gene (5 bases). V was pared by 0 bases and J by 0 bases, with 8 bases between. Germline lookup yields CDR1 ENHRY and CDR2 SYGVKD. This CDR3 region has 15 residues.

In DNA form, the CDR3 reads TGCGCCAGCAGTCCCAGGGGGGTGCCCAGCACTGAAGCTTTCTTT. Translating it yields CASSPRGVPSTEAFF. The chain joins TRBV4-3 to TRBJ1-1, with TRBD1 matching 7 bases. Germline V gives CDR1 LGHNA, CDR2 YSLEER. The CDR3 has 15 residues. Germline trimming cut 6 bases from V and 4 bases from J; bases unmatched to any gene: 11.

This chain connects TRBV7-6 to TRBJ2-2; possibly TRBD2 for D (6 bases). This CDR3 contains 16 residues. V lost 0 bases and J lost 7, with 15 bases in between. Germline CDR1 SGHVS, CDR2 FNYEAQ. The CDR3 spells CASSLASGTRGGELFF. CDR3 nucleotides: TGTGCCAGCAGCTTAGCTTCCGGGACGCGGGGCGGGGAGCTGTTTTTT.

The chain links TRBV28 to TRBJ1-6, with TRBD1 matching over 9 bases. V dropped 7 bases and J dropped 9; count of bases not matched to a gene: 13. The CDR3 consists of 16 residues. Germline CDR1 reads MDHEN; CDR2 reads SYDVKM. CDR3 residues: CASTLFFGQGSSPLHF. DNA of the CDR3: TGTGCCAGCACCCTCTTTTTCGGACAGGGGAGTTCACCCCTCCACTTT.

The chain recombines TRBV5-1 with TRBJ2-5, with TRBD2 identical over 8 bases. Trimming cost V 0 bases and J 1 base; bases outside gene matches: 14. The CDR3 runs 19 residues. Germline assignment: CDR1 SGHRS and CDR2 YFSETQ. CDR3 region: CASSLASGGPIGLQETQYF. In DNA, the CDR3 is TGCGCCAGCAGCTTGGCCAGCGGGGGCCCGATTGGACTCCAAGAGACCCAGTACTTC.

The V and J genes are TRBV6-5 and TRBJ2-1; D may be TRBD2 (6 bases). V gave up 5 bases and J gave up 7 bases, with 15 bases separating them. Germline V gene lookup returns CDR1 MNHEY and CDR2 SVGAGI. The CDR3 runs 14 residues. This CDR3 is CASSPLAGLNEQFF. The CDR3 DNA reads TGTGCCAGCAGTCCCCTGGCGGGGCTGAATGAGCAGTTCTTC.

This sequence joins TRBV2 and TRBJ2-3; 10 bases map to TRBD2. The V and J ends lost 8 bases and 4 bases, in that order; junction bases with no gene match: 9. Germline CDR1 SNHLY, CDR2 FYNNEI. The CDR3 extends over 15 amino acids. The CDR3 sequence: CASEGTSVTPDTQYF. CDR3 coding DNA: TGTGCCAGCGAGGGGACTAGCGTTACCCCAGATACGCAGTATTTT.

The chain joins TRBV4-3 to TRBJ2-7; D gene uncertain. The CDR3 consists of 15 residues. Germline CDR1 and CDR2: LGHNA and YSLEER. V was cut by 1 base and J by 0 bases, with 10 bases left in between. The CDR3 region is CASSQGRSPSYEQYF. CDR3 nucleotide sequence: TGCGCCAGCAGCCAAGGCAGATCCCCCTCCTACGAGCAGTACTTC.

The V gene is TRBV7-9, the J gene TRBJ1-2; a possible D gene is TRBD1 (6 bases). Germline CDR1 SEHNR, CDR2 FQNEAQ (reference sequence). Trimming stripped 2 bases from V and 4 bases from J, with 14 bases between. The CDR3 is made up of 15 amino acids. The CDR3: CASSLTAGAGYGYTF. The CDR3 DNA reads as TGTGCCAGCAGCTTAACGGCAGGGGCGGGCTATGGCTACACCTTC.

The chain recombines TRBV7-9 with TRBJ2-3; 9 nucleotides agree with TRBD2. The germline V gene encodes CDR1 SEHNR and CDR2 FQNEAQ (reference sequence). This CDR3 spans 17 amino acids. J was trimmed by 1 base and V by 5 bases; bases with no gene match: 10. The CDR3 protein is CASSPLERGDGTDTQYF. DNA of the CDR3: TGTGCCAGCAGCCCCCTTGAGCGGGGGGATGGCACAGATACGCAGTATTTT.

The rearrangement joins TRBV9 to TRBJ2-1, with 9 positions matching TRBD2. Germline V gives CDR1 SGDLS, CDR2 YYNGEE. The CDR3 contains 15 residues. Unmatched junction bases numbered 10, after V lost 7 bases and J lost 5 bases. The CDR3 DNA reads TGTGCCAGCTCCGGCGTAGCGGGGGTCAACAATGAGCAGTTCTTC. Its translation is CASSGVAGVNNEQFF.

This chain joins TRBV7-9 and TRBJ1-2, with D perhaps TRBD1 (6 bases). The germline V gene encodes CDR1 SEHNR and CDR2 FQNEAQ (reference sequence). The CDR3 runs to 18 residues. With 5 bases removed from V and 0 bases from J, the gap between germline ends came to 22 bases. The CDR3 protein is CASSTDRRLVKANYGYTF. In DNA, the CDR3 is TGTGCCAGCAGCACCGACAGGCGGTTGGTAAAAGCTAACTATGGCTACACCTTC.

CDR3 residues: CASSFRSANEKLFF. CDR3 DNA sequence: TGTGCCAGCAGCTTCCGTTCGGCTAATGAAAAACTGTTTTTT. The chain joins TRBV13 to TRBJ1-4; D gene unclear. Trimming left V 3 bases short and J 3 bases short, with 8 bases between. This CDR3 is 14 amino acids long. The germline V gene encodes CDR1 PRHDT and CDR2 FYEKMQ (reference sequence).

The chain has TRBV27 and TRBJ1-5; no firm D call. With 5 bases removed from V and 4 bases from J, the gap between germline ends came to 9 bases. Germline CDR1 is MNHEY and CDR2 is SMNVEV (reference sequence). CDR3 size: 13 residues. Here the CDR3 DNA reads TGTGCCAGCAGTCCGCGAGGAAATCAGCCCCAGCATTTT. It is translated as CASSPRGNQPQHF.

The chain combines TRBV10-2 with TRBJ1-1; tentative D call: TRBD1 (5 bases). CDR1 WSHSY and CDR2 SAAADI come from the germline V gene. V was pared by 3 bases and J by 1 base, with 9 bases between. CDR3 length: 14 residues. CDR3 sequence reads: CASSEQARNTEAFF. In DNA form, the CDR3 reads TGCGCCAGCAGTGAACAGGCACGGAACACTGAAGCTTTCTTT.

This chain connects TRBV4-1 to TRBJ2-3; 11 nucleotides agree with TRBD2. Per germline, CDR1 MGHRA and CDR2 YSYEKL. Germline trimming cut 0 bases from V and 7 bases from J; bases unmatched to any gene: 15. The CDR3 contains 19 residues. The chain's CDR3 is CASSQDPSISGGAQNTQYF. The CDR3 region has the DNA TGCGCCAGCAGCCAAGATCCCTCTATTAGCGGGGGGGCGCAAAATACGCAGTATTTT.